The rows below give T cell receptor beta chains drawn from one sample of a study of Graves' ophthalmopathy and Graves' hyperthyroidism. From the multiplex PCR reads, TCRdb called clonotypes with MiXCR, one entry per CDR3 protein. The sample has approximately 460,000 distinct CDR3 sequences; around 15% are singletons. Sequencing was done on a sample of blood. The receptors were gathered from a woman under 40 with Graves' ophthalmopathy. CDR3s include the opening cysteine and the closing phenylalanine or tryptophan. Each record gives: CDR3 protein, CDR3 DNA, D gene, J gene, V gene, clone size. The D gene is left open where the match is weak. Clone size is stated in some rows and not others, as once, few, many or a class when expanded.

cdr3_aa: CSAYSTAPYGYTF
cdr3_nt: TGCAGTGCCTACTCAACAGCCCCCTATGGCTACACCTTC
d_call: NA
j_call: TRBJ1-2
v_call: TRBV20-1
clone_size: NA

cdr3_aa: CASSPPGGGANVLTF
cdr3_nt: TGTGCCAGCAGCCCCCCCGGGGGTGGGGCCAACGTCCTGACTTTC
d_call: NA
j_call: TRBJ2-6
v_call: TRBV28
clone_size: many

cdr3_aa: CSANFHGTHGRQPQHF
cdr3_nt: TGCAGTGCTAACTTTCACGGGACCCACGGGCGTCAGCCCCAGCATTTT
d_call: NA
j_call: TRBJ1-5
v_call: TRBV20-1
clone_size: many

cdr3_aa: CSARRAGGRETQYF
cdr3_nt: TGCAGTGCTAGGAGGGCAGGGGGAAGGGAGACCCAGTACTTC
d_call: TRBD1
j_call: TRBJ2-5
v_call: TRBV20-1
clone_size: many

cdr3_aa: CASSLLSSGPTGDTGELFF
cdr3_nt: TGTGCCAGCAGTTTACTTTCTAGCGGGCCTACGGGGGACACCGGGGAGCTGTTTTTT
d_call: TRBD2
j_call: TRBJ2-2
v_call: TRBV28
clone_size: NA

cdr3_aa: CASSLEGFSANIQYF
cdr3_nt: TGTGCCAGCAGCTTAGAAGGTTTCTCGGCAAACATTCAGTACTTC
d_call: NA
j_call: TRBJ2-4
v_call: TRBV7-2
clone_size: few

cdr3_aa: CASRSPGSPYEQYF
cdr3_nt: TGTGCCAGCAGATCCCCAGGGAGTCCCTACGAGCAGTACTTC
d_call: NA
j_call: TRBJ2-7
v_call: TRBV28
clone_size: many

cdr3_aa: CASSQQQGQRADTQYF
cdr3_nt: TGCGCCAGCAGCCAACAACAGGGGCAGCGGGCAGATACGCAGTATTTT
d_call: NA
j_call: TRBJ2-3
v_call: TRBV4-1
clone_size: many

cdr3_aa: CSARERESSYEQYF
cdr3_nt: TGCAGTGCTAGGGAGCGGGAGAGCTCCTACGAGCAGTACTTC
d_call: TRBD2
j_call: TRBJ2-7
v_call: TRBV20-1
clone_size: few

cdr3_aa: CASSPLSRIQETQYF
cdr3_nt: TGTGCCAGCTCACCTCTCTCGAGGATCCAAGAGACCCAGTACTTC
d_call: NA
j_call: TRBJ2-5
v_call: TRBV18
clone_size: few

cdr3_aa: CASSGLWGTNYGYTF
cdr3_nt: TGTGCCAGCAGCGGCCTTTGGGGCACTAACTATGGCTACACCTTC
d_call: NA
j_call: TRBJ1-2
v_call: TRBV7-8
clone_size: many

cdr3_aa: CAWSERNTEAFF
cdr3_nt: TGTGCCTGGAGTGAGAGGAACACTGAAGCTTTCTTT
d_call: NA
j_call: TRBJ1-1
v_call: TRBV30
clone_size: few

cdr3_aa: CASSLYGWGDTGELFF
cdr3_nt: TGTGCCAGCAGCTTATACGGCTGGGGGGACACCGGGGAGCTGTTTTTT
d_call: NA
j_call: TRBJ2-2
v_call: TRBV11-2
clone_size: NA

cdr3_aa: CASSQPMTGVNEAFF
cdr3_nt: TGCGCCAGCAGCCAGCCGATGACAGGGGTGAATGAAGCTTTCTTT
d_call: TRBD1
j_call: TRBJ1-1
v_call: TRBV4-1
clone_size: many

cdr3_aa: CSVEGPHGYTF
cdr3_nt: TGCAGCGTTGAGGGGCCTCATGGCTACACCTTC
d_call: NA
j_call: TRBJ1-2
v_call: TRBV29-1
clone_size: NA

cdr3_aa: CASSVSSAEQYF
cdr3_nt: TGTGCCAGCAGTGTAAGTAGTGCCGAGCAGTACTTC
d_call: NA
j_call: TRBJ2-7
v_call: TRBV6-1
clone_size: many

cdr3_aa: CATSPRLATYEQYF
cdr3_nt: TGTGCCACCAGCCCCCGACTAGCCACCTACGAGCAGTACTTC
d_call: TRBD2
j_call: TRBJ2-7
v_call: TRBV15
clone_size: many

cdr3_aa: CSVEDWRLQETQYF
cdr3_nt: TGCAGCGTTGAAGATTGGCGCCTCCAAGAGACCCAGTACTTC
d_call: NA
j_call: TRBJ2-5
v_call: TRBV29-1
clone_size: few

cdr3_aa: CASSWNPKRGTYEQYF
cdr3_nt: TGCGCCAGCAGCTGGAACCCGAAGCGGGGGACCTACGAGCAGTACTTC
d_call: TRBD2
j_call: TRBJ2-7
v_call: TRBV5-1
clone_size: many

cdr3_aa: CASSDQDTGELFF
cdr3_nt: TGTGCCAGCAGTGACCAGGACACCGGGGAGCTGTTTTTT
d_call: NA
j_call: TRBJ2-2
v_call: TRBV6-4
clone_size: many

cdr3_aa: CASSPTGGGGGNQPQHF
cdr3_nt: TGCGCCAGCAGCCCAACTGGGGGGGGCGGGGGTAATCAGCCCCAGCATTTT
d_call: NA
j_call: TRBJ1-5
v_call: TRBV4-1
clone_size: few

cdr3_aa: CASSFRDSLKYF
cdr3_nt: TGTGCCAGCAGTTTCCGGGACAGCTTAAAGTACTTC
d_call: TRBD1
j_call: TRBJ2-7
v_call: TRBV12-3/TRBV12-4
clone_size: few

cdr3_aa: CASSLSGHYEQYF
cdr3_nt: TGCGCCAGCAGCTTGAGCGGCCACTACGAGCAGTACTTC
d_call: NA
j_call: TRBJ2-7
v_call: TRBV5-1
clone_size: many

cdr3_aa: CASSPQTGHYEQYF
cdr3_nt: TGTGCCAGCAGCCCCCAGACAGGACACTACGAGCAGTACTTC
d_call: NA
j_call: TRBJ2-7
v_call: TRBV6-1
clone_size: NA

cdr3_aa: CASSGGPSNYEQYF
cdr3_nt: TGTGCCAGCAGCGGGGGTCCTTCGAACTACGAGCAGTACTTC
d_call: NA
j_call: TRBJ2-7
v_call: TRBV5-6
clone_size: many

cdr3_aa: CSAGLAGGPYEQYF
cdr3_nt: TGCAGTGCCGGCCTAGCGGGAGGGCCCTACGAGCAGTACTTC
d_call: TRBD2
j_call: TRBJ2-7
v_call: TRBV20-1
clone_size: many

cdr3_aa: CAWSLGTLSYEQYF
cdr3_nt: TGTGCCTGGAGTCTCGGGACCCTCTCCTACGAGCAGTACTTC
d_call: NA
j_call: TRBJ2-7
v_call: TRBV30
clone_size: many

cdr3_aa: CASSGRTGGNTEAFF
cdr3_nt: TGTGCCAGCAGTGGTCGGACAGGAGGGAACACTGAAGCTTTCTTT
d_call: TRBD1
j_call: TRBJ1-1
v_call: TRBV2
clone_size: many

cdr3_aa: CATSDFLYGTQYF
cdr3_nt: TGTGCCACCAGTGATTTTTTGTATGGGACCCAGTACTTC
d_call: NA
j_call: TRBJ2-5
v_call: TRBV24-1
clone_size: NA

cdr3_aa: CASSYSRPSPPYEQYF
cdr3_nt: TGTGCCAGCAGTTACAGCCGACCCTCTCCCCCCTACGAGCAGTACTTC
d_call: NA
j_call: TRBJ2-7
v_call: TRBV6-2/TRBV6-3
clone_size: few

cdr3_aa: CASSHEYRAYTF
cdr3_nt: TGTGCCAGCAGCCACGAGTACAGGGCCTACACCTTC
d_call: NA
j_call: TRBJ1-2
v_call: TRBV6-2/TRBV6-3
clone_size: NA

cdr3_aa: CASSYSRGAGYTF
cdr3_nt: TGTGCCAGCAGTTACTCGAGGGGGGCTGGCTACACCTTC
d_call: NA
j_call: TRBJ1-2
v_call: TRBV6-5
clone_size: many

cdr3_aa: CASSPVTGGHQETQYF
cdr3_nt: TGTGCCAGCAGCCCCGTGACCGGGGGCCACCAAGAGACCCAGTACTTC
d_call: NA
j_call: TRBJ2-5
v_call: TRBV11-2
clone_size: many

cdr3_aa: CASSVAVTTSEAFF
cdr3_nt: TGTGCCAGCAGCGTAGCAGTTACCACCTCTGAAGCTTTCTTT
d_call: NA
j_call: TRBJ1-1
v_call: TRBV9
clone_size: many

cdr3_aa: CASAAAVNTGELFF
cdr3_nt: TGTGCCAGCGCGGCTGCAGTTAACACCGGGGAGCTGTTTTTT
d_call: NA
j_call: TRBJ2-2
v_call: TRBV11-3
clone_size: NA

cdr3_aa: CASSLALGGVDEQYF
cdr3_nt: TGTGCCAGCAGTTTAGCCCTAGGGGGGGTGGACGAGCAGTACTTC
d_call: NA
j_call: TRBJ2-7
v_call: TRBV12-3/TRBV12-4
clone_size: NA

cdr3_aa: CASSLGLETYNEQFF
cdr3_nt: TGTGCCAGCAGCTTAGGCTTGGAGACCTACAATGAGCAGTTCTTC
d_call: NA
j_call: TRBJ2-1
v_call: TRBV13
clone_size: few

cdr3_aa: CASSPRVRPYEQYF
cdr3_nt: TGTGCCAGCAGTCCACGGGTACGACCCTACGAGCAGTACTTC
d_call: NA
j_call: TRBJ2-7
v_call: TRBV28
clone_size: many

cdr3_aa: CASSFDSEAFF
cdr3_nt: TGTGCCAGCAGTTTCGACTCTGAAGCTTTCTTT
d_call: NA
j_call: TRBJ1-1
v_call: TRBV6-5
clone_size: many

cdr3_aa: CAWSPTTRGMGTQYF
cdr3_nt: TGTGCCTGGAGTCCCACCACCAGGGGGATGGGGACCCAGTACTTC
d_call: TRBD1
j_call: TRBJ2-5
v_call: TRBV30
clone_size: NA

cdr3_aa: CSANKNIKYF
cdr3_nt: TGCAGTGCTAACAAAAACATTAAGTACTTC
d_call: NA
j_call: TRBJ2-4
v_call: TRBV20-1
clone_size: many

cdr3_aa: CATSRLGLGTYEQCF
cdr3_nt: TGTGCCACCAGCAGACTTGGACTGGGAACCTACGAGCAGTGCTTC
d_call: NA
j_call: TRBJ2-7
v_call: TRBV15
clone_size: many

cdr3_aa: CASSLRLAGDNTGELFF
cdr3_nt: TGTGCCAGCAGTTTACGGCTAGCGGGGGACAACACCGGGGAGCTGTTTTTT
d_call: TRBD2
j_call: TRBJ2-2
v_call: TRBV12-3/TRBV12-4
clone_size: many

cdr3_aa: CANSFKETQYF
cdr3_nt: TGCGCCAACAGCTTCAAAGAGACCCAGTACTTC
d_call: NA
j_call: TRBJ2-5
v_call: TRBV5-1
clone_size: few

cdr3_aa: CSARDQSFEAFF
cdr3_nt: TGCAGTGCTAGAGATCAGTCTTTTGAAGCTTTCTTT
d_call: NA
j_call: TRBJ1-1
v_call: TRBV20-1
clone_size: many

cdr3_aa: CASRMDRGSNQPQHF
cdr3_nt: TGTGCCAGCAGGATGGACAGGGGAAGCAATCAGCCCCAGCATTTT
d_call: TRBD1
j_call: TRBJ1-5
v_call: TRBV2
clone_size: many

cdr3_aa: CASSLPSPYEQYF
cdr3_nt: TGTGCCAGCAGTTTACCAAGCCCCTACGAGCAGTACTTC
d_call: NA
j_call: TRBJ2-7
v_call: TRBV28
clone_size: many

cdr3_aa: CASSQVLIRDEAFF
cdr3_nt: TGCGCCAGCAGCCAAGTACTTATTCGGGATGAAGCTTTCTTT
d_call: NA
j_call: TRBJ1-1
v_call: TRBV4-1
clone_size: many

cdr3_aa: CASSLALYGTGRDTEAFF
cdr3_nt: TGTGCCAGCAGTTTAGCGCTTTACGGGACGGGGAGGGACACTGAAGCTTTCTTT
d_call: NA
j_call: TRBJ1-1
v_call: TRBV12-3/TRBV12-4
clone_size: NA

cdr3_aa: CASSFWGQGIEAFF
cdr3_nt: TGTGCCAGCAGTTTTTGGGGACAGGGGATTGAAGCTTTCTTT
d_call: TRBD1
j_call: TRBJ1-1
v_call: TRBV12-3/TRBV12-4
clone_size: many

cdr3_aa: CASSFGIRQYTEAFF
cdr3_nt: TGTGCCAGCAGCTTTGGAATTCGGCAGTACACTGAAGCTTTCTTT
d_call: NA
j_call: TRBJ1-1
v_call: TRBV7-9
clone_size: many

cdr3_aa: CASSLPSRGGAYGYTF
cdr3_nt: TGCGCCAGCAGCTTACCCAGCCGAGGAGGGGCCTATGGCTACACCTTC
d_call: NA
j_call: TRBJ1-2
v_call: TRBV5-1
clone_size: many

cdr3_aa: CASSFTLAGYQETQYF
cdr3_nt: TGTGCCAGCAGTTTCACGCTAGCGGGGTACCAAGAGACCCAGTACTTC
d_call: TRBD2
j_call: TRBJ2-5
v_call: TRBV12-3/TRBV12-4
clone_size: once

cdr3_aa: CASSYGANTGELFF
cdr3_nt: TGTGCCAGCAGTTACGGAGCGAACACCGGGGAGCTGTTTTTT
d_call: NA
j_call: TRBJ2-2
v_call: TRBV6-2/TRBV6-3
clone_size: many

cdr3_aa: CASSRGESYEQYF
cdr3_nt: TGTGCCAGTAGTAGGGGGGAATCCTACGAGCAGTACTTC
d_call: NA
j_call: TRBJ2-7
v_call: TRBV19
clone_size: many